One sample yielded the 17 T cell receptor beta chains listed below, sequenced in a study of blood T cell repertoires in COVID-19. Using immunoSEQ multiplex PCR, the repertoire was profiled, and TCRdb retains in-frame clones only, with some absent. The sample has some 200,000 clones; 81% are singletons. Sequenced material: PBMCs or T cells enriched from blood (not recorded which). The receptors originated from a woman aged 50 to 60 with acute COVID-19.

Of note for this clone: The sample carries other DNA sequences with the same CDR3. Here the CDR3 DNA reads TGTGCCAGCAGCGTAGTGGGGGGAACCGGGGAGCTGTTTTTT. The encoded protein is CASSVVGGTGELFF. The J gene is TRBJ2-2, the V gene TRBV9, with TRBD2 as a possible D gene (6 bases). This CDR3 region has 14 residues. In germline, CDR1 is SGDLS, CDR2 YYNGEE. Trimming removed 0 bases from V and 5 bases from J, with 8 bases in between.

The chain couples TRBV28 to TRBJ1-6; D possibly corresponds to TRBD1 (5 bases). CDR1 and CDR2 from the germline V gene are MDHEN and SYDVKM. V was clipped by 5 bases and J by 18 bases, with 14 bases between them. The CDR3 spans 11 residues. For the CDR3, the DNA is TGTGCCAGCAGTAGCGTCGCGGGACCCCACTTT. This gives the protein CASSSVAGPHF. The whole variable domain, filled in from reference TRBV28 and TRBJ1-6, reads DVKVTQSSRYLVKRTGEKVFLECVQDMDHENMFWYRQDPGLGLRLIYFSYDVKMKEKGDIPEGYSVSREKKERFSLILESASTNQTSMYLCASSSVAGPHFGNGTRLTVT.

This clone showed up just a few times. This sequence joins TRBV11-2 and TRBJ1-6; TRBD1 is a possible D gene (5 bases). The CDR3 is 14 amino acids. V lost 0 bases, J lost 10 bases, and 10 bases lay in between. Germline values: CDR1 SGHAT, CDR2 FQNNGV. The CDR3 here is CASSLDRVGSPLHF. The CDR3 DNA sequence: TGTGCCAGCAGCTTAGACAGGGTCGGATCACCCCTCCACTTT. Together with reference TRBV11-2 and TRBJ1-6, the CDR3 gives the full variable domain: EAGVAQSPRYKIIEKRQSVAFWCNPISGHATLYWYQQILGQGPKLLIQFQNNGVVDDSQLPKDRFSAERLKGVDSTLKIQPAKLEDSAVYLCASSLDRVGSPLHFGNGTRLTVT.

The rearrangement joins TRBV28 to TRBJ1-1; TRBD1 agrees at 9 bases. The germline gives CDR1 MDHEN, CDR2 SYDVKM. This CDR3 comprises 17 residues. V gave up 7 bases and J gave up 1 base; unmatched junction bases: 13. The CDR3, as DNA: TGTGCCAGCACCCCCCACGGACAGGGGTCACCGAACACTGAAGCTTTCTTT. Residues: CASTPHGQGSPNTEAFF.

The V and J genes are TRBV12-1 and TRBJ1-5; TRBD1 was called by the table and not checked on the DNA. TRBV12-1 is labeled a pseudogene. The CDR3 contains 16 residues. CDR3: CASSFPDRGQDQPQHF. Written as DNA, the CDR3 is TGTGCCAGCAGCTTCCCGGACAGGGGGCAGGATCAGCCCCAGCATTTT.

This sequence joins TRBV28 and TRBJ2-7; possibly TRBD2 for D (5 bases). The V end was cut by 8 bases, the J end by 0 bases, with 14 bases between. Germline V gene sequence: CDR1 MDHEN, CDR2 SYDVKM. The CDR3 covers 14 residues. CDR3 coding DNA: TGTGCCAGCCTAACACCCGGACTCTCCTACGAGCAGTACTTC. The encoded protein is CASLTPGLSYEQYF.

The chain joins TRBV2 to TRBJ1-2; TRBD1 is a possible D gene (5 bases). V dropped 6 bases and J dropped 2 bases, with 10 bases sitting between them. Germline CDR1 and CDR2: SNHLY and FYNNEI. The CDR3 covers 13 residues. The CDR3 nucleotides are TGTGCCAGCAGAACAGACAGCAACTATGGCTACACCTTC. Protein product: CASRTDSNYGYTF.

This clone appeared once. The chain links TRBV24-1 to TRBJ2-1; the D gene is possibly TRBD2 (6 bases). The V end lost 4 bases, the J end lost 1 base, and 13 bases lay between the germline ends. The V gene's germline CDR1 is KGHDR and CDR2 SFDVKD. The CDR3 has 16 amino acids. The CDR3 nucleotides read TGTGCCACCAGTGACCACTATGGGGGGTCCTACAATGAGCAGTTCTTC. This encodes CATSDHYGGSYNEQFF.

The chain uses TRBV15 and TRBJ2-7; TRBD2 aligns across 12 bases. This CDR3 comprises 17 residues. V was clipped by 0 bases and J by 1 base; unmatched bases: 4. Looked up from germline, CDR1 is LNHNV and CDR2 is YYDKDF (reference sequence). The CDR3 reads CATSRDRLAGGSYEQYF. CDR3 coding DNA: TGTGCCACCAGCAGAGATCGTCTAGCGGGAGGGTCCTACGAGCAGTACTTC.

V gene TRBV27 combines with J gene TRBJ2-3, with 9 bases matching TRBD2. CDR1 is MNHEY, CDR2 SMNVEV, per germline (reference sequence). CDR3 length: 15 residues. Unmatched junction bases numbered 12, after V lost 6 bases and J lost 8 bases. DNA for the CDR3: TGTGCCAGCAGACCTAAGACTAGCGGTGCTGGTACGCAGTATTTT. This encodes CASRPKTSGAGTQYF.

This clone appeared a single time. CDR3 in amino acids: CASTSRADTQYF. The CDR3 coding sequence is TGTGCCAGCACCAGCCGGGCAGATACGCAGTATTTT. V is TRBV28 and J is TRBJ2-3, with D uncertain. Looked up from germline, CDR1 is MDHEN and CDR2 is SYDVKM. Trimming stripped 7 bases from V and 4 bases from J, with 9 bases between. The CDR3 contains 12 residues.

V usage is TRBV5-5 and J usage is TRBJ1-1, with 9 bases lining up with TRBD1. The CDR3 is 15 residues long. Germline loops: CDR1 SGHKS, CDR2 YYEKEE (reference sequence). J was trimmed by 3 bases and V by 0 bases; bases with no gene match: 3. This CDR3 reads CASSLVGTGYTEAFF. Here the CDR3 DNA reads TGTGCCAGCAGCTTGGTTGGGACAGGGTACACTGAAGCTTTCTTT.

The chain joins TRBV5-1 to TRBJ2-7, with D possibly being TRBD2 (5 bases). The CDR3 loop spans 14 amino acids. The germline V gene encodes CDR1 SGHRS and CDR2 YFSETQ. Trimming removed 4 bases from V and 2 bases from J, with 13 bases in between. The CDR3 bases are TGCGCCAGCAGCCAGACCGGGATCCCCTACGAGCAGTACTTC. Its translation: CASSQTGIPYEQYF.

The chain employs TRBV5-4 and TRBJ2-6; 7 bases align to TRBD1. Germline loops: CDR1 SGHNT, CDR2 YYREEE (reference sequence). J was trimmed by 0 bases and V by 1 base; bases with no gene match: 7. CDR3 length: 18 amino acids. The CDR3 spells CASSLTDRVTSGANVLTF. The CDR3 DNA sequence: TGTGCCAGCAGCTTGACAGACAGGGTCACCTCTGGGGCCAACGTCCTGACTTTC.

The V call is TRBV3-1 (or the pseudogene TRBV3-2), the J call TRBJ2-1, with TRBD2 identical over 14 bases. V was pared by 4 bases and J by 6 bases, with 2 bases of the junction left unmatched. This CDR3 has 15 amino acids. Germline V gene data show CDR1 as LGHDT and CDR2 as YNNKEL (reference sequence). The CDR3 nucleotides are TGTGCCAGCAGCCCAGGGACTAGCGGGGGCAATGAGCAGTTCTTC. Amino acid sequence: CASSPGTSGGNEQFF.

The chain is built from TRBV19 and TRBJ1-2, with D unresolved. The ends were cut back, 0 bases at V and 4 bases at J, with 6 bases in the middle. The CDR3 runs to 13 residues. Looked up from germline, CDR1 is LNHDA and CDR2 is SQIVND (reference sequence). The CDR3 loop is CASSIDTGYGYTF. CDR3 in DNA: TGTGCCAGTAGTATAGATACGGGCTATGGCTACACCTTC. Combining the CDR3 with reference TRBV19 and TRBJ1-2 gives the whole variable domain DGGITQSPKYLFRKEGQNVTLSCEQNLNHDAMYWYRQDPGQGLRLIYYSQIVNDFQKGDIAEGYSVSREKKESFPLTVTSAQKNPTAFYLCASSIDTGYGYTFGSGTRLTVV.

This clone showed up just a few times. The chain employs TRBV6-5 and TRBJ2-5, with D possibly being TRBD1 (5 bases). The germline V gene encodes CDR1 MNHEY and CDR2 SVGAGI. Trimming pared 7 bases from V and 2 bases from J, leaving 17 bases between. CDR3 length: 15 residues. The CDR3 coding sequence is TGTGCCAGCAATATCGTTGTCACAGGTCAAGAGACCCAGTACTTC. It codes for CASNIVVTGQETQYF.